This T cell receptor beta chain comes out of a study of blood T cells in healthy people across ages. The study, taken as a whole, reports: The long-lived group displayed more naive CD4+ cells, plus higher diversity, than the aged donors did. The study lacked donor CMV status, which possibly confounded expanded clonotype changes. With age, beta diversity per million T cells declined roughly linearly, significantly by over 35.

With a J-beta primer mix and a sample-barcoded 5' primer, a second PCR ran 7 to 11 cycles. With 12 random nucleotides, a template-switch adaptor tagged each individual cDNA molecule. Via MiXCR, TCRdb re-called the 5' RACE reads, giving one row per CDR3 protein. The sample includes 1.5 million to 2 million distinct CDR3 sequences, 25% to 30% of them seen just once. The CDR3 consists of 15 residues. Trimming took off 5 bases at V and 1 base at J, with 14 bases between the two ends. Germline V lookup: CDR1 SGHTA, CDR2 FQGNSA. This clonotype was recorded a few times. The antigen remains undetermined. J is TRBJ1-1 and V is TRBV7-2; D may be TRBD1 (6 bases). Sequencing used blood. This receptor was identified in a woman aged 30 to 39 in good health. CDR3 nucleotide sequence: TGTGCCAGCAGCCGCGGCCGGACAGAGAACACTGAAGCTTTCTTT. It is translated as CASSRGRTENTEAFF.